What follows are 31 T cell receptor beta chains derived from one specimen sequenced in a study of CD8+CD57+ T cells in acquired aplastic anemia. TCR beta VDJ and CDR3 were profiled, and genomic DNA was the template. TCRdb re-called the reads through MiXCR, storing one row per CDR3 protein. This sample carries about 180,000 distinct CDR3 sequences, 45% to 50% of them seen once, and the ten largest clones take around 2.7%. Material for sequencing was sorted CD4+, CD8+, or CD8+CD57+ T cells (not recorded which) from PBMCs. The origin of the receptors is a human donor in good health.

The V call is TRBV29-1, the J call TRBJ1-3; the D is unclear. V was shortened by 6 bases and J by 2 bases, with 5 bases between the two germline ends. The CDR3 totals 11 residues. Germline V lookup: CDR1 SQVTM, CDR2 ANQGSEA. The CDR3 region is CSVRTGNTIYF. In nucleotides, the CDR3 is TGCAGCGTCAGAACTGGAAACACCATATATTTT.

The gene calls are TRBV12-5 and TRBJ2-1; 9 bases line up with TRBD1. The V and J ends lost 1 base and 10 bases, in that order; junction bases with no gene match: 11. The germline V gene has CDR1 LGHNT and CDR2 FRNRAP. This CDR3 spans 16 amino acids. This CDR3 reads CASGLGPGTGSLEQFF. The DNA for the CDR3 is TGTGCTAGTGGTTTGGGTCCCGGGACAGGGTCGTTGGAGCAGTTCTTC.

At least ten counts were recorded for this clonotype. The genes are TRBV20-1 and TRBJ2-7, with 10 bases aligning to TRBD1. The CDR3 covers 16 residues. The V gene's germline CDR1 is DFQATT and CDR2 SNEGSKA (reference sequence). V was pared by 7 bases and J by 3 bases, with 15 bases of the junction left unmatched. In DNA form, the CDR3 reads TGCAGTGTAACAACCCCCAGGGGGACAGGGGTCTACGAGCAGTACTTC. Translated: CSVTTPRGTGVYEQYF.

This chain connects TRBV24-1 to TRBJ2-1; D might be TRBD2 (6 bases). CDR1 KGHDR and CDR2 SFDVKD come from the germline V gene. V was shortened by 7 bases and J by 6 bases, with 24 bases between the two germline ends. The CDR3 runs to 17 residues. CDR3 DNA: TGTGCCACCAGGATAAACTTGACTAGTATGACCTCCAATGAGCAGTTCTTC. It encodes CATRINLTSMTSNEQFF.

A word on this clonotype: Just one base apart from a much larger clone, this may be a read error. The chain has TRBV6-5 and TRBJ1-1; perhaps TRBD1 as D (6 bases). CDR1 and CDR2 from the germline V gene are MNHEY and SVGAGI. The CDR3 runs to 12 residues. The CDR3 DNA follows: TGTGCCGGCAGTTCCCGAGGGGGGTTGGCTTTCTTT. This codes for CAGSSRGGLAFF.

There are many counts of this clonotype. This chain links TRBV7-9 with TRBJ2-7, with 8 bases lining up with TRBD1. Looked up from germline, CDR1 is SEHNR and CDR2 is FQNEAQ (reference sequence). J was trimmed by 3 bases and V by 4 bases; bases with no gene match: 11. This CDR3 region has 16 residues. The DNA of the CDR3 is TGTGCCAGCAGCTCCAAATCATTGACAGGGGACTACGAGCAGTACTTC. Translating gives CASSSKSLTGDYEQYF. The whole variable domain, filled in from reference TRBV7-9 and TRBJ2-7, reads DTGVSQNPRHKITKRGQNVTFRCDPISEHNRLYWYRQTLGQGPEFLTYFQNEAQLEKSRLLSDRFSAERPKGSFSTLEIQRTEQGDSAMYLCASSSKSLTGDYEQYFGPGTRLTVT.

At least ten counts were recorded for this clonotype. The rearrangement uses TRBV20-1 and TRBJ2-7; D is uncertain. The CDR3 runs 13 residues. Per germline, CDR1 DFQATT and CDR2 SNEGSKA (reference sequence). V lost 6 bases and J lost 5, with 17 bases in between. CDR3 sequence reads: CSAPRQIVDEQYF. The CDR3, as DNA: TGCAGTGCCCCGCGCCAGATTGTGGACGAGCAGTACTTC.

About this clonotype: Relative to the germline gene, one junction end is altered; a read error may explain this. The CDR3 DNA reads as TGTGCCAGCAGTCAAGCGGGAGACCACTACAATGAGCAGTTCTTC. It specifies CASSQAGDHYNEQFF. The rearrangement links TRBV2 to TRBJ2-1; 8 bases fit TRBD2. Germline V gene sequence: CDR1 SNHLY, CDR2 FYNNEI. CDR3 length: 15 amino acids.

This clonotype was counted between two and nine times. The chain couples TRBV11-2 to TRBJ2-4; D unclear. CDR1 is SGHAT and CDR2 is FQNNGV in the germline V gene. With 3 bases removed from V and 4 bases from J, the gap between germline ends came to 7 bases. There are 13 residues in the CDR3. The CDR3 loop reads CASSFGPKNIQYF. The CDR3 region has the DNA TGTGCCAGCAGCTTCGGACCTAAAAACATTCAGTACTTC.

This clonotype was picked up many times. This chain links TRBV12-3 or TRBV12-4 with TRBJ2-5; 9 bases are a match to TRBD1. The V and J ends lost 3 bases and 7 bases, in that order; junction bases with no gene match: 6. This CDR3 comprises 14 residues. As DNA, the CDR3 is TGTGCCAGCAGTTTCTCGGGACAGGGAAGGACCCAGTACTTC. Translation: CASSFSGQGRTQYF.

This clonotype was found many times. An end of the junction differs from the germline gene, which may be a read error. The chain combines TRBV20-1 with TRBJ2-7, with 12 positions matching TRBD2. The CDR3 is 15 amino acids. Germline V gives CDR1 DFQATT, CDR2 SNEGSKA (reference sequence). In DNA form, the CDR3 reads TGCAGTGCTAGAGTCCCAGGACTAGCGGGGTACGCGCAGTACTTC. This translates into CSARVPGLAGYAQYF.

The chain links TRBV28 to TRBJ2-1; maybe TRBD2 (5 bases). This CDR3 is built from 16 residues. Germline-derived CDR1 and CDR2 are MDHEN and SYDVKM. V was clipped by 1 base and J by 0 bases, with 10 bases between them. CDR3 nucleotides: TGTGCCAGCAGTTTATTGGCGGGCAGCTCCTACAATGAGCAGTTCTTC. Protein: CASSLLAGSSYNEQFF.

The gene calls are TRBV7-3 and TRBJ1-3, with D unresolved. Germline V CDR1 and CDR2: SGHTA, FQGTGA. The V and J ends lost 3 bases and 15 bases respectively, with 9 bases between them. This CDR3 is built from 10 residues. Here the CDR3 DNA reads TGTGCCAGCAGCTTCCGGTACTCATATTTT. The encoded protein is CASSFRYSYF.

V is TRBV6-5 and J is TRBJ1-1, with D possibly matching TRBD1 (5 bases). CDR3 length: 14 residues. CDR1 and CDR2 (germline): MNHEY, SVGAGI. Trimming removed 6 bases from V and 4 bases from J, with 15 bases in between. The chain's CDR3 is CASRAGSAGTEAFF. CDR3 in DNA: TGTGCCAGCAGGGCAGGGAGCGCCGGCACTGAAGCTTTCTTT.

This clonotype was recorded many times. The CDR3 bases are TGTGCCAGCAGTTACTCGATACTTCGGGATGAGCAGTTCTTC. Translation gives CASSYSILRDEQFF. The genes are TRBV6-5 and TRBJ2-1; unclear D gene. The germline V gene encodes CDR1 MNHEY and CDR2 SVGAGI. The V gene lost 0 bases and the J gene lost 8 bases, with 11 bases spanning the gap. This CDR3 spans 14 amino acids.

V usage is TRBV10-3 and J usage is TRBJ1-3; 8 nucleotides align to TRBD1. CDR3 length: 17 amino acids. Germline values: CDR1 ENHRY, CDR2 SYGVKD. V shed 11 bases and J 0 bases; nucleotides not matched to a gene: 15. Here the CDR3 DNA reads TGTGCCTCCCGGGACAGGACTGCCACCAGCTCTGGAAACACCATATATTTT. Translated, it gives CASRDRTATSSGNTIYF.

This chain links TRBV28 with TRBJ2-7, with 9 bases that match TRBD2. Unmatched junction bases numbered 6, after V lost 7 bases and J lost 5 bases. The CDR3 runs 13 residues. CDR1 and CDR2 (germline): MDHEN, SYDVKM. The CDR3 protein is CASTGGRAHEQYF. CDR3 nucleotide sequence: TGTGCCAGCACCGGCGGGAGGGCCCACGAGCAGTACTTC.

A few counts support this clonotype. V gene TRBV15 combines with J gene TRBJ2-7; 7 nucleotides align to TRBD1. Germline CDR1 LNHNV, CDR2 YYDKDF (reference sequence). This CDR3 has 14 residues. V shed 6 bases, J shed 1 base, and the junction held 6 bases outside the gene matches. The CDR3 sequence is CATSDGQESYEQYF. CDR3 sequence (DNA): TGTGCCACCAGTGACGGACAGGAGTCCTACGAGCAGTACTTC.

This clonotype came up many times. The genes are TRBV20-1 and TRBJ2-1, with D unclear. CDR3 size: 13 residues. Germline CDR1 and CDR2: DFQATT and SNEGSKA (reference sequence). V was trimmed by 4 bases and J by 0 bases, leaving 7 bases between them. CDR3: CSANYRSYNEQFF. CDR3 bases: TGCAGTGCTAACTACCGCTCCTACAATGAGCAGTTCTTC.

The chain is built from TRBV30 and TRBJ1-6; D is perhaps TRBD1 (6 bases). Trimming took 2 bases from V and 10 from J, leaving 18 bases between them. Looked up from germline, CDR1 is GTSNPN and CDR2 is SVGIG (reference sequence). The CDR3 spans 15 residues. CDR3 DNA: TGTGCCTGGAGTAAGCTGGGACAAGGTTTGTCACCCCTCCACTTT. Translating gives CAWSKLGQGLSPLHF.

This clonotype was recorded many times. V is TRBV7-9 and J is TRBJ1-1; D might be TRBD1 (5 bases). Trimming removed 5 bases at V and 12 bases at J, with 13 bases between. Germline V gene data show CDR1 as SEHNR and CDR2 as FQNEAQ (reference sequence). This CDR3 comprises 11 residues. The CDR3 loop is CASSPRAAPFF. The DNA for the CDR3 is TGTGCCAGCAGCCCCAGGGCCGCACCTTTCTTT.

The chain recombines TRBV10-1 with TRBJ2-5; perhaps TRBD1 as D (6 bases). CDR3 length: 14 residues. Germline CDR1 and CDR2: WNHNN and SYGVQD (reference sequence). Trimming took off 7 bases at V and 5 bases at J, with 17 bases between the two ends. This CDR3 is CASITQDSNETQYF. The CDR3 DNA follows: TGCGCCAGCATTACCCAGGACAGTAACGAGACCCAGTACTTC.

The CDR3 nucleotides are TGTGCCAGCAGCGGACGGGACAGCTATTCACCCCTCCACTTT. Translation gives CASSGRDSYSPLHF. The J gene is TRBJ1-6, the V gene TRBV6-1, with 7 positions matching TRBD1. This CDR3 has 14 residues. The germline V gene has CDR1 MNHNS and CDR2 SASEGT. V gave up 6 bases and J gave up 8 bases; unmatched junction bases: 7.

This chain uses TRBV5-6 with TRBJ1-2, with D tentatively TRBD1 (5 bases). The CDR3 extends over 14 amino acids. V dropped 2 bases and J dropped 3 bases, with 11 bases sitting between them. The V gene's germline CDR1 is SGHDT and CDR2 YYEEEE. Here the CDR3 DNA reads TGTGCCAGCAGCTTAGGGGAAAGCTACTATGGCTACACCTTC. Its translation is CASSLGESYYGYTF. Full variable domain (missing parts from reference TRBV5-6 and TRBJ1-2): DAGVTQSPTHLIKTRGQQVTLRCSPKSGHDTVSWYQQALGQGPQFIFQYYEEEERQRGNFPDRFSGHQFPNYSSELNVNALLLGDSALYLCASSLGESYYGYTFGSGTRLTVV.

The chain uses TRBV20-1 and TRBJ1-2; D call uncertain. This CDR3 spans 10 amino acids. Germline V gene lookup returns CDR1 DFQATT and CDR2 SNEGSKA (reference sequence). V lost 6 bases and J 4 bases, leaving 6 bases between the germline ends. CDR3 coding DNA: TGCAGTGCAAACTTCTATGGCTACACCTTC. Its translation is CSANFYGYTF.

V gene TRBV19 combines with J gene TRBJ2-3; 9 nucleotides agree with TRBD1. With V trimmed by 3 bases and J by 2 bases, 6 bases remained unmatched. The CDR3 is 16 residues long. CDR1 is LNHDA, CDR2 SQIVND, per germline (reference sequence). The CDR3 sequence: CASSIWGTGNTDTQYF. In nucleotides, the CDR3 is TGTGCCAGTAGTATTTGGGGGACAGGGAACACAGATACGCAGTATTTT.

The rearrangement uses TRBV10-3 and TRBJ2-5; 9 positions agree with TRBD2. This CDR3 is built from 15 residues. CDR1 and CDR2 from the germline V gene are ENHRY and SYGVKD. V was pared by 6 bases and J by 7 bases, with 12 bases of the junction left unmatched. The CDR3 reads CAISPVGSGSLTQYF. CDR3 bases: TGTGCCATCAGCCCCGTTGGTAGCGGGAGTCTGACCCAGTACTTC.

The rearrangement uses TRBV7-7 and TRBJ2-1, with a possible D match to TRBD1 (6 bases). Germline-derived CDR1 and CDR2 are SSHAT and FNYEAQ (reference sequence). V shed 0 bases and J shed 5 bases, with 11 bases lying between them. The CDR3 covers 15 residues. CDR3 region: CASSLAWGRHNEQFF. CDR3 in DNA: TGTGCCAGCAGCTTAGCGTGGGGGCGGCACAATGAGCAGTTCTTC.

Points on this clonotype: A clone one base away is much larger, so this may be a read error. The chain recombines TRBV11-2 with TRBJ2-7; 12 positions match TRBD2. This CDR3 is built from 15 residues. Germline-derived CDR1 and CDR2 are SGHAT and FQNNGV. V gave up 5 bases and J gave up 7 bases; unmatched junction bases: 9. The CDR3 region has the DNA TGTGCCAGCAGCCCGACTAGCGGGAGAGAAAATGAGCAGTACTTC. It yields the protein CASSPTSGRENEQYF.

The CDR3 DNA sequence: TGCGCCAGGAGGGGCGGGAGCTCCTACGAGCAGTACTTC. Its protein product is CARRGGSSYEQYF. V is TRBV10-1 and J is TRBJ2-7; TRBD2 matches at 7 bases. CDR1 and CDR2 (germline): WNHNN, SYGVQD (reference sequence). This CDR3 is built from 13 residues. Unmatched junction bases numbered 5, after V lost 9 bases and J lost 0 bases.

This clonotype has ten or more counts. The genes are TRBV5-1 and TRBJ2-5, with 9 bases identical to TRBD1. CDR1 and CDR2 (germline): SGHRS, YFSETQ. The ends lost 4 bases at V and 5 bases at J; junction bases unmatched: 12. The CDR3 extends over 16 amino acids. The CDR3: CASSASPGTGFETQYF. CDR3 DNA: TGCGCCAGCAGCGCAAGTCCCGGGACAGGGTTCGAGACCCAGTACTTC.